This T cell receptor beta chain originates from a study of T cells in localized non-small cell lung cancer. Findings and limits, study-wide: Longer survival (overall) was linked to higher T cell density in blood. For the top 100 tumor clones, a median roughly 56 also appeared in adjacent lung. Tumor showed lower T cell clonality than uninvolved adjacent lung, where it was highest. Sequencing covered just one tumor region, so heterogeneity cannot be ruled out.

The V and J ends lost 7 bases and 7 bases, in that order; junction bases with no gene match: 10. This CDR3 is 14 amino acids long. Germline lookup yields CDR1 SGDLS and CDR2 YYNGEE. Points on this clone: Antigen specificity is unknown.

Using immunoSEQ multiplex PCR, the repertoire was profiled, and TCRdb retains in-frame clones only, with some absent. The sample records about 33,000 clones, roughly 90% being singletons. The sequenced sample was peripheral blood, obtained before any cancer treatment. This TCR was sampled from a man between 35 and 75 years old with stage I lung adenocarcinoma. The chain joins TRBV9 to TRBJ2-2, with 7 bases that match TRBD1. CDR3 residues: CASAPTGSGGELFF. The CDR3 DNA is TGTGCCAGCGCCCCGACAGGGTCTGGCGGGGAGCTGTTTTTT.